Sequencing of this TCR beta chain was carried out in a study of T cells after yellow fever vaccination. Study details: With SMART-Seq v4 Ultra Low Input, the fractions containing low cell numbers were prepared.

This clonotype has ten or more counts. Germline loops: CDR1 MDHEN, CDR2 SYDVKM. The V gene lost 6 bases and the J gene lost 8 bases, with 10 bases spanning the gap. CDR3 length: 12 residues. Template switching by 5'RACE produced TCR cDNA, adding a universal primer site and UMIs. TCRdb recomputed calls from the 5' RACE reads with MiXCR, one row per CDR3 protein. The sample contains tens of thousands of distinct CDR3 sequences, 8% to 11% of which appear only once. This clonotype was obtained from a man aged 18 to 29 who received the YFV17D yellow fever vaccine. Here the sequenced sample was PBMCs, either bulk or a sorted T-cell subset (CD4+, CD8+, memory, or dextramer-sorted; not recorded which), taken around 15 days after the first yellow fever vaccination. The chain uses TRBV28 and TRBJ2-2, with a possible D match to TRBD2 (6 bases). The CDR3 reads CASRLAYGELFF. CDR3 nucleotide sequence: TGTGCCAGCAGGCTAGCGTATGGGGAGCTGTTTTTT. Filled out from reference TRBV28 and TRBJ2-2, the complete variable domain reads DVKVTQSSRYLVKRTGEKVFLECVQDMDHENMFWYRQDPGLGLRLIYFSYDVKMKEKGDIPEGYSVSREKKERFSLILESASTNQTSMYLCASRLAYGELFFGEGSRLTVL.